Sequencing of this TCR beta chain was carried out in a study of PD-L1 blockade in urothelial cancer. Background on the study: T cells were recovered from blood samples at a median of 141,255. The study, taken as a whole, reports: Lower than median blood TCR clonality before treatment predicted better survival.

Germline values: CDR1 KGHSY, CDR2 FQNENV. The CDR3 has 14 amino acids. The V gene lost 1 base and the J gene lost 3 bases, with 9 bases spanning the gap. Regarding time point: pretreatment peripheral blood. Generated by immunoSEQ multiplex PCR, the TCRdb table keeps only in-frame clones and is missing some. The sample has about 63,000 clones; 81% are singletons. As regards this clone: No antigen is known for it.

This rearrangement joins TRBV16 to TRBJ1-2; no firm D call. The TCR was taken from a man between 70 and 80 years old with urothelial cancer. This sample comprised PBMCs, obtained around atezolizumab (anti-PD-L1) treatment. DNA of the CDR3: TGTGCCAGCAGCCAATTAGGGAGCCACTATGGCTACACCTTC. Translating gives CASSQLGSHYGYTF.